One sample yielded the 32 T cell receptor beta chains listed below, sequenced in a study of technical replicates of blood from a few donors. TCRdb's table, derived via immunoSEQ multiplex PCR, lists solely in-frame clones and lacks some. The sample shows about 56,000 clones, around 95% of them seen only once. The sample comprised PBMCs. These receptor sequences come from a human donor in good health. Some clones in this sample may be carry-over from other donors' samples.

The chain links TRBV5-1 to TRBJ1-6; D perhaps matches TRBD1 (6 bases). Germline-derived CDR1 and CDR2 are SGHRS and YFSETQ. The CDR3 sequence is 15 residues long. V was trimmed by 0 bases and J by 9 bases, leaving 13 bases between them. CDR3 sequence reads: CASSLEGGHGSPLHF. The CDR3 bases are TGCGCCAGCAGCTTGGAGGGGGGGCACGGTTCACCCCTCCACTTT.

The chain employs TRBV20-1 and TRBJ2-7; D gene ambiguous. Trimming cost V 6 bases and J 7 bases, with 13 bases left between them. CDR3 length: 11 residues. Germline CDR1 reads DFQATT; CDR2 reads SNEGSKA (reference sequence). CDR3 bases: TGCAGTGCCCTAGACCGGGTTGAGCAGTACTTC. As protein: CSALDRVEQYF.

The CDR3 protein is CAWSAITNEKLFF. The DNA of the CDR3 is TGTGCCTGGAGTGCAATAACTAATGAAAAACTGTTTTTT. The V and J genes are TRBV30 and TRBJ1-4; D remains ambiguous. Trimming took off 1 base at V and 1 base at J, with 4 bases between the two ends. CDR1 is GTSNPN and CDR2 is SVGIG in the germline V gene (reference sequence). The CDR3 runs to 13 residues.

The rearrangement links TRBV7-7 to TRBJ2-5, with 8 positions matching TRBD2. This CDR3 is 13 amino acids long. Looked up from germline, CDR1 is SSHAT and CDR2 is FNYEAQ (reference sequence). Unmatched junction bases numbered 4, after V lost 5 bases and J lost 5 bases. This CDR3 reads CASSLTSGETQYF. The CDR3 nucleotides read TGTGCCAGCAGCCTCACTAGCGGCGAGACCCAGTACTTC.

This clone turned up a few times. This sequence joins TRBV6-6 and TRBJ1-1; no firm D call. The germline V gene encodes CDR1 MNHNY and CDR2 SVGAGI (reference sequence). The CDR3 spans 12 residues. V was pared by 5 bases and J by 6 bases, with 10 bases between. In nucleotides, the CDR3 is TGTGCCAGCAGTAAAGGACTTTCTGAAGCTTTCTTT. Translation gives CASSKGLSEAFF.

The chain has TRBV7-3 and TRBJ2-1, with D possibly TRBD2 on 5 matching bases. The CDR3 extends over 13 amino acids. CDR1 SGHTA and CDR2 FQGTGA come from the germline V gene. V lost 5 bases and J 7 bases, leaving 12 bases between the germline ends. CDR3 sequence: CASSDVRGNEQFF. In DNA form, the CDR3 reads TGTGCCAGCAGCGACGTACGGGGTAATGAGCAGTTCTTC.

J is TRBJ1-1 and V is TRBV6-5; D is possibly TRBD1 (6 bases). The CDR3 runs to 16 residues. Germline V lookup: CDR1 MNHEY, CDR2 SVGAGI. V lost 2 bases and J lost 4, with 17 bases in between. The CDR3, as DNA: TGTGCCAGCAGTTACACAAGACAGGCTACCGGCACTGAAGCTTTCTTT. Amino acids: CASSYTRQATGTEAFF.

The chain joins TRBV5-6 to TRBJ1-3; D call uncertain. The CDR3 is made up of 12 amino acids. Trimming took 4 bases from V and 4 from J, leaving 6 bases between them. Germline CDR1 and CDR2: SGHDT and YYEEEE. CDR3 in DNA: TGTGCCAGCAGCGCGGGAGGAAACACCATATATTTT. Its translation: CASSAGGNTIYF.

The V gene is TRBV27, the J gene TRBJ2-2; a weak D match, TRBD2 (5 bases). The germline V and J ends were trimmed by 5 bases and 7 bases, with 11 bases remaining between them. Germline lookup yields CDR1 MNHEY and CDR2 SMNVEV (reference sequence). This CDR3 region has 13 residues. The CDR3 nucleotides read TGTGCCAGCAGTCGTGGGGAGCACGGGGAGCTGTTTTTT. Amino acids: CASSRGEHGELFF.

The chain uses TRBV18 and TRBJ2-7; TRBD2 is a possible D gene (6 bases). V was shortened by 4 bases and J by 3 bases, with 16 bases between the two germline ends. This CDR3 has 15 amino acids. CDR1 is KGHSH, CDR2 LQKENI, per germline. This CDR3 is CASSLLWRGLYEQYF. The CDR3 DNA reads TGTGCCAGCTCACTCTTATGGCGGGGACTCTACGAGCAGTACTTC.

The chain recombines TRBV7-3 with TRBJ2-3; the D gene is possibly TRBD1 (5 bases). Germline V gene lookup returns CDR1 SGHTA and CDR2 FQGTGA. Deletions cut 4 bases from V and 1 base from J, with 18 bases between. CDR3 length: 17 residues. Here the CDR3 reads CASSSFPRTMGTDTQYF. The CDR3 bases are TGTGCCAGCAGCTCCTTCCCCCGGACAATGGGCACAGATACGCAGTATTTT.

This chain joins TRBV9 and TRBJ2-3; 10 bases fit TRBD2. Losses at the gene ends were 0 bases for V and 4 bases for J; bases not matched to a gene: 8. The CDR3 runs 17 residues. Germline lookup yields CDR1 SGDLS and CDR2 YYNGEE. In DNA form, the CDR3 reads TGTGCCAGCAGCGTAGGGAGGGCTAGCGGGGGATCAGATACGCAGTATTTT. This translates into CASSVGRASGGSDTQYF.

The V call is TRBV21-1, the J call TRBJ2-7; TRBD2 was called by the table and not checked on the DNA. TRBV21-1 is a recognized pseudogene. There are 17 residues in the CDR3. Here the CDR3 reads CASRRWRGCARSYEQYF. Here the CDR3 DNA reads TGTGCCAGCAGAAGATGGCGGGGATGCGCGCGCTCCTACGAGCAGTACTTC.

This rearrangement joins TRBV18 to TRBJ1-1; 9 nucleotides agree with TRBD1. V shed 8 bases and J 0 bases; nucleotides not matched to a gene: 1. Germline CDR1 KGHSH, CDR2 LQKENI. The CDR3 extends over 13 amino acids. CDR3 amino acids: CASRTGVNTEAFF. The DNA of the CDR3 is TGTGCCAGCAGGACAGGGGTGAACACTGAAGCTTTCTTT.

The CDR3 bases are TGCAGCGGAGGGACAGGGACTCGGGAGACCCAGTACTTC. Translation gives CSGGTGTRETQYF. V gene TRBV29-1 combines with J gene TRBJ2-5, with TRBD1 matching over 9 bases. The CDR3 totals 13 residues. Germline V lookup: CDR1 SQVTM, CDR2 ANQGSEA. The trim removed 7 bases at V and 5 bases at J, leaving 8 bases unmatched.

This chain's CDR3 is CASSNSPGIIINEQFF. The CDR3 DNA is TGTGCCAGCAGCAACTCACCAGGGATCATCATCAATGAGCAGTTCTTC. The chain couples TRBV7-8 to TRBJ2-1; weak D call: TRBD1 (5 bases). The CDR3 sequence is 16 residues long. The V gene lost 5 bases and the J gene lost 6 bases, with 20 bases spanning the gap. From germline, CDR1 is SGHVS and CDR2 FQNEAQ.

The chain is built from TRBV5-1 and TRBJ2-3; a possible D gene is TRBD2 (5 bases). V was shortened by 2 bases and J by 0 bases, with 7 bases between the two germline ends. Germline loops: CDR1 SGHRS, CDR2 YFSETQ. The CDR3 extends over 14 amino acids. DNA of the CDR3: TGCGCCAGCAGCTTATTAGCGAGCACAGATACGCAGTATTTT. Translation: CASSLLASTDTQYF.

This sequence joins TRBV6-5 and TRBJ2-5; 14 nucleotides match TRBD2. This CDR3 contains 16 residues. The germline CDR1 and CDR2 sequences are MNHEY and SVGAGI. Losses at the gene ends were 4 bases for V and 4 bases for J; bases not matched to a gene: 5. Here the CDR3 reads CASSSTSGGARETQYF. The CDR3 DNA follows: TGTGCCAGCAGTTCGACTAGCGGGGGGGCCCGAGAGACCCAGTACTTC.

A single count supports this clone. The chain recombines TRBV9 with TRBJ1-1; D is uncertain. From germline, CDR1 is SGDLS and CDR2 YYNGEE. The CDR3 is made up of 13 amino acids. Trimming shortened V by 3 bases and J by 0 bases, and 6 bases separated the two germline ends. The chain's CDR3 is CASSALMNTEAFF. The CDR3 DNA sequence: TGTGCCAGCAGCGCCCTTATGAACACTGAAGCTTTCTTT.

In its sample, this clone ranks as medium-sized. The chain carries TRBV9 and TRBJ1-1; tentatively, D is TRBD1 (5 bases). Trimming removed 5 bases at V and 6 bases at J, with 11 bases between. Per the germline V gene, CDR1 is SGDLS and CDR2 is YYNGEE. The CDR3 loop spans 12 amino acids. The CDR3 sequence: CASSGGGAEAFF. The DNA for the CDR3 is TGTGCCAGCAGTGGAGGAGGGGCTGAAGCTTTCTTT.

The chain carries TRBV5-1 and TRBJ2-1, with a weak D call TRBD2 (6 bases). V was clipped by 4 bases and J by 0 bases, with 14 bases between them. The CDR3 sequence is 16 residues long. CDR1 is SGHRS and CDR2 is YFSETQ in the germline V gene. The chain's CDR3 is CASSPPGGGSYNEQFF. The CDR3 DNA reads TGCGCCAGCAGCCCCCCCGGGGGAGGCTCCTACAATGAGCAGTTCTTC.

The chain is built from TRBV6-5 and TRBJ2-1, with 8 bases lining up with TRBD2. V was pared by 2 bases and J by 4 bases, with 4 bases of the junction left unmatched. The length of the CDR3 is 15 residues. The germline CDR1 and CDR2 sequences are MNHEY and SVGAGI. CDR3 coding DNA: TGTGCCAGCAGTTACACGTTAGCGGGGTACAATGAGCAGTTCTTC. Translated, it gives CASSYTLAGYNEQFF.

The chain joins TRBV4-2 to TRBJ1-4; TRBD1 is a possible D gene (5 bases). Per germline, CDR1 LGHNA and CDR2 YNFKEQ. The CDR3 spans 15 residues. Trimming removed 2 bases at V and 7 bases at J, with 14 bases between. The CDR3 here is CASSQFNRWGEKLFF. The CDR3 DNA sequence: TGTGCCAGCAGCCAATTTAACAGGTGGGGTGAAAAACTGTTTTTT.

The rearrangement joins TRBV10-3 to TRBJ2-6, with TRBD2 matching over 9 bases. The CDR3 consists of 19 residues. CDR1 ENHRY and CDR2 SYGVKD come from the germline V gene. Unmatched junction bases numbered 16, after V lost 6 bases and J lost 4 bases. CDR3 region: CAIRPWISGSMRGANVLTF. The CDR3 coding sequence is TGTGCCATCAGGCCCTGGATTAGCGGGAGTATGAGGGGGGCCAACGTCCTGACTTTC.

Comment on this clone: Other DNA sequences in this specimen translate into the identical CDR3. The chain links TRBV2 to TRBJ2-2, with a tentative D call TRBD1 (5 bases). The CDR3 length is 13 residues. V was clipped by 5 bases and J by 3 bases, with 7 bases between them. Germline CDR1 reads SNHLY; CDR2 reads FYNNEI. CDR3 nucleotide sequence: TGTGCCAGCAGTCCAGGGTACACCGGGGAGCTGTTTTTT. Translation: CASSPGYTGELFF. Looking up the rest from reference TRBV2 and TRBJ2-2 gives the full variable domain: EPEVTQTPSHQVTQMGQEVILRCVPISNHLYFYWYRQILGQKVEFLVSFYNNEISEKSEIFDDQFSVERPDGSNFTLKIRSTKLEDSAMYFCASSPGYTGELFFGEGSRLTVL.

This chain connects TRBV18 to TRBJ1-2, with 7 bases lining up with TRBD1. Germline lookup yields CDR1 KGHSH and CDR2 LQKENI. The V and J ends lost 3 bases and 8 bases, in that order; junction bases with no gene match: 12. This CDR3 contains 15 residues. The CDR3 loop reads CASSPGTALLGGYTF. The CDR3 nucleotides are TGTGCCAGCTCACCCGGGACAGCCCTTTTAGGGGGCTACACCTTC.

The chain carries TRBV12-5 and TRBJ2-1, with 10 bases fitting TRBD2. CDR1 is LGHNT, CDR2 FRNRAP, per germline. The CDR3 loop spans 15 amino acids. With V trimmed by 7 bases and J by 0 bases, 3 bases remained unmatched. The CDR3 nucleotides are TGTGCTAGTGCCCGGACTAGCGGCTCCTACAATGAGCAGTTCTTC. Protein: CASARTSGSYNEQFF.

This sequence joins TRBV5-4 and TRBJ2-7; 13 bases align to TRBD2. This CDR3 contains 15 residues. V was pared by 3 bases and J by 7 bases, with 7 bases of the junction left unmatched. CDR1 SGHNT and CDR2 YYREEE come from the germline V gene (reference sequence). This CDR3 reads CASSSGLAGVQEQYF. The CDR3 DNA is TGTGCCAGCAGCTCCGGACTAGCGGGAGTTCAAGAGCAGTACTTC.

V and J are TRBV11-2 and TRBJ2-5; 8 bases are a match to TRBD2. Trimming removed 5 bases from V and 7 bases from J; junction bases left unmatched: 21. This CDR3 is 18 amino acids long. The germline V gene has CDR1 SGHAT and CDR2 FQNNGV. The DNA of the CDR3 is TGTGCCAGCAGCACCACCTTGGCCAGCGGGGGATCTCAGGGGACCCAGTACTTC. Its translation is CASSTTLASGGSQGTQYF.

The chain carries TRBV7-2 and TRBJ2-7, with 8 bases that match TRBD2. The germline CDR1 and CDR2 sequences are SGHTA and FQGNSA. The CDR3 is made up of 17 amino acids. The V segment lost 2 bases and the J segment 7 bases; nucleotides outside the gene matches: 16. Here the CDR3 reads CASSLSGVGGGSKEQYF. The CDR3 DNA reads TGTGCCAGCAGCTTAAGCGGGGTGGGCGGGGGGTCGAAAGAGCAGTACTTC.

The V and J genes are TRBV19 and TRBJ1-2, with 8 bases fitting TRBD1. With 7 bases clipped from V and 3 bases from J, the junction kept 10 bases outside the gene matches. There are 15 residues in the CDR3. Germline loops: CDR1 LNHDA, CDR2 SQIVND (reference sequence). The CDR3 DNA follows: TGTGCCAGTAATACACGGACAGGGAAGGACTATGGCTACACCTTC. It yields the protein CASNTRTGKDYGYTF.

CDR3 nucleotides: TGTGCCAGCAGCCTATGGACAGCCCGCAACACCATATATTTT. Protein sequence: CASSLWTARNTIYF. The rearrangement uses TRBV13 and TRBJ1-3, with D possibly being TRBD1 (6 bases). The V end was cut by 5 bases, the J end by 7 bases, with 15 bases between. The CDR3 sequence is 14 residues long. Looked up from germline, CDR1 is PRHDT and CDR2 is FYEKMQ (reference sequence). Together with reference TRBV13 and TRBJ1-3, the CDR3 gives the full variable domain: AAGVIQSPRHLIKEKRETATLKCYPIPRHDTVYWYQQGPGQDPQFLISFYEKMQSDKGSIPDRFSAQQFSDYHSELNMSSLELGDSALYFCASSLWTARNTIYFGEGSWLTVV.